These T cell receptor beta chains were read from a single sample in a study of blood T cell repertoires in COVID-19. Measured with immunoSEQ multiplex PCR; TCRdb has only the in-frame clones, and not every one. Among 200,000 or so clones, 87% were seen once, and the ten largest hold approximately 7.3%. Sequencing used PBMCs or T cells enriched from blood (not recorded which). All receptors derive from a man between 25 and 39 years old in a cohort exposed to, infected with or recovered from COVID-19 (not recorded which). Each CDR3 is given with its conserved first and last residue. A D gene is named only where the DNA matches it firmly. Rows may omit the clone size; those that give it use once, few, many or a size class.

size: -; V: TRBV2; D: -; J: TRBJ2-5; DNA: TGTGCCAGCCTTATAAGAGCAGGAGGGCCAGAGACCCAGTACTTC; CDR3: CASLIRAGGPETQYF
size: -; V: TRBV6-4; D: -; J: TRBJ1-6; DNA: TGTGCCAGGCAACAGGGACCTAAAAATTCACCCCTCCACTTT; CDR3: CARQQGPKNSPLHF
size: -; V: TRBV19; D: -; J: TRBJ1-3; DNA: TGTGCCAGTAGTATAGAGGAGATCTTCTCTGGAAACACCATATATTTT; CDR3: CASSIEEIFSGNTIYF
size: -; V: TRBV6-5; D: -; J: TRBJ1-5; DNA: TGTGCCAGCAGAGATAGACTAGTCGAGCAGCCCCAGCATTTT; CDR3: CASRDRLVEQPQHF
size: -; V: TRBV28; D: -; J: TRBJ1-5; DNA: TGTGCCAGCAGTCCAAATCAGCCCCAGCATTTT; CDR3: CASSPNQPQHF
size: -; V: TRBV5-6; D: TRBD1; J: TRBJ1-4; DNA: TGTGCCAGCAGCTCACAGGGGGAGGGAGAAAAACTGTTTTTT; CDR3: CASSSQGEGEKLFF
size: -; V: TRBV3-1/TRBV3-2; D: -; J: TRBJ1-2; DNA: TGTGCCAGCAGCCAAGTTGCGAGCAGGGGAGGGTATGGCTACACCTTC; CDR3: CASSQVASRGGYGYTF
size: -; V: TRBV29-1; D: TRBD2; J: TRBJ2-1; DNA: TGCAGCGCCGAGAGGGCTAGCGGGAGATCATCTGAGCAGTTCTTC; CDR3: CSAERASGRSSEQFF
size: -; V: TRBV18; D: TRBD1; J: TRBJ1-1; DNA: TGTGCCAGCTCACCATTAGGGGGACAGGTGAACACTGAAGCTTTCTTT; CDR3: CASSPLGGQVNTEAFF
size: -; V: TRBV12-3/TRBV12-4; D: -; J: TRBJ2-1; DNA: TGTGCCAGCAGATCACAGGGAAATGAGCAGTTCTTC; CDR3: CASRSQGNEQFF
size: -; V: TRBV5-1; D: -; J: TRBJ1-1; DNA: TGCGCCAGCAGCTTGGGAGGGGGCACTGAAGCTTTCTTT; CDR3: CASSLGGGTEAFF
size: -; V: TRBV18; D: -; J: TRBJ2-2; DNA: TGTGCCAGCTCACCAGGGGCCACCGGGGAGCTGTTTTTT; CDR3: CASSPGATGELFF
size: -; V: TRBV19; D: TRBD2; J: TRBJ2-2; DNA: TGTGCCAGTAAGGATTTCGAAATAGCGGGAGGGCCGTCCGACACCGGGGAGCTGTTTTTT; CDR3: CASKDFEIAGGPSDTGELFF
size: -; V: TRBV19; D: -; J: TRBJ1-1; DNA: TGTGCCAGTAGTAGGCAGGGACAGAACACTGAAGCTTTCTTT; CDR3: CASSRQGQNTEAFF
size: -; V: TRBV7-3; D: -; J: TRBJ2-3; DNA: TGTGCCAGCAGCTTAAGAGCTAGCCCAGATACGCAGTATTTT; CDR3: CASSLRASPDTQYF
size: once; V: TRBV9; D: TRBD2; J: TRBJ2-3; DNA: TGTGCCAGCAGCGTCTTGGGACTAGCGCAGAGCACAGATACGCAGTATTTT; CDR3: CASSVLGLAQSTDTQYF
size: -; V: TRBV5-1; D: TRBD1; J: TRBJ1-6; DNA: TGCGCCAGCAGCACTCCGGGACAGAATTCACCCCTCCACTTT; CDR3: CASSTPGQNSPLHF
size: -; V: TRBV28; D: TRBD1; J: TRBJ1-6; DNA: TGTGCCAGCAGAGGGTTGGGTGGGACAGGGGACAGGGGAAGCGATTCACCCCTCCACTTT; CDR3: CASRGLGGTGDRGSDSPLHF
size: -; V: TRBV28; D: TRBD1; J: TRBJ1-1; DNA: TGTGCCAGCAGTTCCCTTGACAGGGGGAGACTGTGGGCTTTCTTT; CDR3: CASSSLDRGRLWAFF
size: -; V: TRBV18; D: -; J: TRBJ2-2; DNA: TGTGCCAGCTCTCAAAGCCGGACAGATAAGAACACCGGGGAGCTGTTTTTT; CDR3: CASSQSRTDKNTGELFF
size: -; V: TRBV7-8; D: TRBD1; J: TRBJ2-7; DNA: TGTGCCAGCAGATCGGACAGGGGAGTACGACAAGGTTCCTACGAGCAGTACTTC; CDR3: CASRSDRGVRQGSYEQYF
size: -; V: TRBV27; D: -; J: TRBJ2-5; DNA: TGTGCCAGCAGTCTGGCCGGGTTACAAGAGACCCAGTACTTC; CDR3: CASSLAGLQETQYF
size: -; V: TRBV19; D: TRBD1; J: TRBJ2-7; DNA: TGTGCCAGTAGTACTTCCGGGACAGGGACCGACGAGCAGTACTTC; CDR3: CASSTSGTGTDEQYF
size: -; V: TRBV28; D: TRBD2; J: TRBJ2-3; DNA: TGTGCCAGTCGGGGGGACGGGACTAGCGGGAGCGGAAATACGCAGTATTTT; CDR3: CASRGDGTSGSGNTQYF
size: -; V: TRBV20-1; D: -; J: TRBJ2-7; DNA: TGCAGTGCTAGTCCGGGGTCTAGCTCAAGGACCCTCTACGAGCAGTACTTC; CDR3: CSASPGSSSRTLYEQYF
size: once; V: TRBV24-1; D: -; J: TRBJ2-3; DNA: TGTGCCACCAGTGAACCCCGCCCCGGGAACACAGATACGCAGTATTTT; CDR3: CATSEPRPGNTDTQYF
size: -; V: TRBV18; D: TRBD1; J: TRBJ2-7; DNA: TGTGCCAGCTCACCGACAGGGGGCACCTACGAGCAGTACTTC; CDR3: CASSPTGGTYEQYF
size: -; V: TRBV9; D: TRBD2; J: TRBJ2-2; DNA: TGTGCCAGCAGTCTGACTAGCGTTGGATCCGGGGAGCTGTTTTTT; CDR3: CASSLTSVGSGELFF
size: -; V: TRBV5-1; D: -; J: TRBJ2-2; DNA: TGCGCCAGCAGTAAAGAGGCCCTCGGCGGGGAGCTGTTTTTT; CDR3: CASSKEALGGELFF
size: -; V: TRBV18; D: -; J: TRBJ1-2; DNA: TGTGCCAGCTCACCACGCTTAGCAACGACAGACCCATCTAACTATGGCTACACCTTC; CDR3: CASSPRLATTDPSNYGYTF
size: -; V: TRBV27; D: -; J: TRBJ1-1; DNA: TGTGCCAGCAGTTTGGCACCCCCGAACACTGAAGCTTTCTTT; CDR3: CASSLAPPNTEAFF
size: -; V: TRBV18; D: -; J: TRBJ1-1; DNA: TGTGCCAGCTCACGTGACAGCAACACTGAAGCTTTCTTT; CDR3: CASSRDSNTEAFF
size: -; V: TRBV19; D: -; J: TRBJ1-5; DNA: TGTGCCAGTAGTACCGTACCGGGGTCCAGCATTTTT; CDR3: CASSTVPGSSIF
size: -; V: TRBV11-3; D: TRBD1; J: TRBJ1-2; DNA: TGTGCCAGCAGCTTAGTCCCCGGGACAGGGCCCTATGGCTACACCTTC; CDR3: CASSLVPGTGPYGYTF
size: -; V: TRBV6-6; D: TRBD2; J: TRBJ2-7; DNA: TGTGCCAGCACCTACCCAACGACTAGCGGAGGGGGCGAGCAGTACTTC; CDR3: CASTYPTTSGGGEQYF
size: -; V: TRBV5-1; D: TRBD2; J: TRBJ2-1; DNA: TGCGCCAGCAGCTCACTAGCGGGAGGGACAGATGAGCAGTTCTTC; CDR3: CASSSLAGGTDEQFF
size: -; V: TRBV9; D: TRBD2; J: TRBJ2-7; DNA: TGTGCCAGCAGCGTCGATTTGGGGAGGGCCTACGAGCAGTACTTC; CDR3: CASSVDLGRAYEQYF
size: -; V: TRBV5-4; D: -; J: TRBJ2-2; DNA: TGTGCCAGCAGCCCACCCAGGGCCCCTACCGGGGAGCTGTTTTTT; CDR3: CASSPPRAPTGELFF
size: -; V: TRBV19; D: TRBD2; J: TRBJ2-1; DNA: TGTGCCAGTAGTACGGGACTAGCATACAATGAGCAGTTCTTC; CDR3: CASSTGLAYNEQFF
size: -; V: TRBV19; D: TRBD1; J: TRBJ2-1; DNA: TGTGCCAGTAGTATAGAAGGGGGACAGGGGCATGAGCAGTTCTTC; CDR3: CASSIEGGQGHEQFF
size: few; V: TRBV28; D: -; J: TRBJ2-2; DNA: TGTGCCAGCACCCTCCTTCACCGGACAACCGGGGAGCTGTTTTTT; CDR3: CASTLLHRTTGELFF
size: -; V: TRBV3-1/TRBV3-2; D: TRBD1; J: TRBJ1-2; DNA: TGTGCCAGCAGTGGGGGACAGCTATTTAACTATGGCTACACCTTC; CDR3: CASSGGQLFNYGYTF
size: -; V: TRBV5-1; D: -; J: TRBJ1-4; DNA: TGCGCCAGCAGCTCTGACACCGTTAATGAAAAACTGTTTTTT; CDR3: CASSSDTVNEKLFF
size: -; V: TRBV21-1; D: -; J: TRBJ1-1; DNA: TGTGCCAGCAGCAATCACAGGGGGCTGAGAACTGAAGCTTTCTTT; CDR3: CASSNHRGLRTEAFF
size: -; V: TRBV28; D: -; J: TRBJ2-2; DNA: TGTGCCAGCAGCCCCTCAGGGGGCGGGAGCACCGGGGAGCTGTTTTTT; CDR3: CASSPSGGGSTGELFF
size: -; V: TRBV7-9; D: -; J: TRBJ2-2; DNA: TGTGCCAGCACTTCACAGGGTAAAAACACCGGGGAGCTGTTTTTT; CDR3: CASTSQGKNTGELFF
size: -; V: TRBV10-2; D: -; J: TRBJ2-1; DNA: TGCGCCGGGAGGGACAAGAGCGGCAATGAGCAGTTCTTC; CDR3: CAGRDKSGNEQFF
size: -; V: TRBV19; D: TRBD2; J: TRBJ2-3; DNA: TGTGCCAGTAGTACCGGGACTAGCGGGAGCACAGATACGCAGTATTTT; CDR3: CASSTGTSGSTDTQYF
size: -; V: TRBV7-8; D: -; J: TRBJ1-4; DNA: TGTGCCAGCAGCAGATACAGGGTCGCCAATGAAAAACTGTTTTTT; CDR3: CASSRYRVANEKLFF
size: -; V: TRBV19; D: -; J: TRBJ1-5; DNA: TGTGCCAGTAGTATTAGGGGTAGCGGGTTGAGGGCCCAGCATTTT; CDR3: CASSIRGSGLRAQHF
size: -; V: TRBV28; D: TRBD1; J: TRBJ1-2; DNA: TGTGCCAGCAGTTCCCCCGTAGGGACAGACTATGGCTACACCTTC; CDR3: CASSSPVGTDYGYTF